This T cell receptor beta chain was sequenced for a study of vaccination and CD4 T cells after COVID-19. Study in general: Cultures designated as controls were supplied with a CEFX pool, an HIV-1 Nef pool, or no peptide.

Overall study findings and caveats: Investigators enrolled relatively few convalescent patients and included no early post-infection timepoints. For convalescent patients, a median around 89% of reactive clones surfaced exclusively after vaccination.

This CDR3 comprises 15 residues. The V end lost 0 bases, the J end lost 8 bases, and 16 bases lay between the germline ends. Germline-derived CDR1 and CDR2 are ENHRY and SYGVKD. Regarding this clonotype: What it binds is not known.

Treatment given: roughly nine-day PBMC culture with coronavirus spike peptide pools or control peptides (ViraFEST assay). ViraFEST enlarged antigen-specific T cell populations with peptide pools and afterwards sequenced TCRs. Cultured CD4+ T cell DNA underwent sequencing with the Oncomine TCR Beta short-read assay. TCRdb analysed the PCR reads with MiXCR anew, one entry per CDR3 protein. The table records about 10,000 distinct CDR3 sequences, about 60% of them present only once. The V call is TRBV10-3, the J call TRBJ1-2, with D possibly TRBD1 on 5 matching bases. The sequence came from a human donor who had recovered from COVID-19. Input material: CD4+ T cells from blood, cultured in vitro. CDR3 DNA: TGTGCCATCAGTGAGTCGAGACAGCCTACACCGGGCTACACCTTC. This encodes CAISESRQPTPGYTF.